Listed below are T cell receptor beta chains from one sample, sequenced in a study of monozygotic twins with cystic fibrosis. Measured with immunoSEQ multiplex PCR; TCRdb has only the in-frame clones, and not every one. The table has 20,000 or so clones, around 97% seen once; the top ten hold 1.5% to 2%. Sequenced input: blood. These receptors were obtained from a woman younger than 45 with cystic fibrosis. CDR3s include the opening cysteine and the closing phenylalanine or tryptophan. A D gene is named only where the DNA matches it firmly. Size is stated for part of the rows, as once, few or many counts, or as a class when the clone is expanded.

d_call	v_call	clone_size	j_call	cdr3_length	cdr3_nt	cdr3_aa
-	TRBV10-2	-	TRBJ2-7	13	TGCGCCAGCAGCCCCGGCGGGGACTACGAGCAGTACTTC	CASSPGGDYEQYF
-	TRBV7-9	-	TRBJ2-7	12	TGTGCCAGCAGCTTAGAAGGTCACGAGCAGTACTTC	CASSLEGHEQYF
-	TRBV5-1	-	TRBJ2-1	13	TGCGCCAGCAGCTTGGTCCTCGCGAGTGAGCAGTTCTTC	CASSLVLASEQFF
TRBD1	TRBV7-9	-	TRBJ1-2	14	TGTGCCAGCAGCTTACAGGGGGCTAACTATGGCTACACCTTC	CASSLQGANYGYTF
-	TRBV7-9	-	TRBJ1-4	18	TGTGCCAGCAGCAACGGGGTGACAGGAGGAGGTCCCTTTGAAAAACTGTTTTTT	CASSNGVTGGGPFEKLFF
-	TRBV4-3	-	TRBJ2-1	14	TGCGCCAGCAGCCAAGGTGGCCCCTACAATGAGCAGTTCTTC	CASSQGGPYNEQFF
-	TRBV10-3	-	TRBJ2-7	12	TGTGCCATCAGTGAGTCAGTCGACGAGCAGTACTTC	CAISESVDEQYF
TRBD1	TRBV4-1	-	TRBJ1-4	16	TGCGCCAGCAGCCAAGATCCGACAGGGAATTTTGAAAAACTGTTTTTT	CASSQDPTGNFEKLFF
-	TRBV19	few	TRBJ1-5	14	TGTGCCAGTAATAGCGCAGGTAGAGTGGGGCCCCAGCATTTT	CASNSAGRVGPQHF
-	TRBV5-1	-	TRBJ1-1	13	TGCGCCAGCAGCTTGTACCCGACAACTGAAGCTTTCTTT	CASSLYPTTEAFF
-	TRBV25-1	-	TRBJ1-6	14	TGTGCCAGCAGTGGATCCTCCGGTGGTAGACCCCTCCACTTT	CASSGSSGGRPLHF
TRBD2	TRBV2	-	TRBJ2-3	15	TGTGCCAGCAGTCCACTAGCGGGGGGTTCAGATACGCAGTATTTT	CASSPLAGGSDTQYF
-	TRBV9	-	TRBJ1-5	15	TGTGCCAGCAGCTCTACGGGTTATAGCAATCAGCCCCAGCATTTT	CASSSTGYSNQPQHF
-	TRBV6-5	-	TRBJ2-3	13	TGTGCCAGCAGCCGGGCCCTCACAGATACGCAGTATTTT	CASSRALTDTQYF
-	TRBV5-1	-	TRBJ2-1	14	TGCGCCAGCGGAACAAAGAGCTCCTACAATGAGCAGTTCTTC	CASGTKSSYNEQFF
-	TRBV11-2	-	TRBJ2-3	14	TGTGCCAGCAGCTTGGGGGGTAGCACAGATACGCAGTATTTT	CASSLGGSTDTQYF
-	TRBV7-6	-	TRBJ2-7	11	TGTGCCAGCAGCTCTCGAGACGAGCAGTACTTC	CASSSRDEQYF
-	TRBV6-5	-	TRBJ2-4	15	TGTGCCAGCAGTTCCTCAAGGGGGGCCAAAAACATTCAGTACTTC	CASSSSRGAKNIQYF
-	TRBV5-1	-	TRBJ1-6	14	TGCGCCAGCAGCTTTGGCAAAGTGGATTCACCCCTCCACTTT	CASSFGKVDSPLHF
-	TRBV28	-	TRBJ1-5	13	TGTGCCAGCAGCGCTTGGGCAGATCAGCCCCAGCATTTT	CASSAWADQPQHF
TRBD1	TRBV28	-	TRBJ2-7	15	TGTGCCAGCAGTGGCAGGACAGGGGGCCTATACGAGCAGTACTTC	CASSGRTGGLYEQYF
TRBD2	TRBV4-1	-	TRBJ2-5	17	TGCGCCAGCAGCCAAGGACTAGCGGGGGCGATCAAAGAGACCCAGTACTTC	CASSQGLAGAIKETQYF
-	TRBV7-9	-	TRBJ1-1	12	TGTGCCAGCAGCTTGCCGAGCACTGAAGCTTTCTTT	CASSLPSTEAFF
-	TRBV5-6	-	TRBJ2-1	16	TGTGCCAGCAGCTTGGGTTGGTCAGGGATGGGCAATGAGCAGTTCTTC	CASSLGWSGMGNEQFF
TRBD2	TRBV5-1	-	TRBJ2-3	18	TGCGCCAGCAGCCCGCAGACTAGCGGGGGGTGGAGCACAGATACGCAGTATTTT	CASSPQTSGGWSTDTQYF
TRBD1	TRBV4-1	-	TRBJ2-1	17	TGCGCCAGCAGCCAAGTCCTCCAGCTCAGGGGGCCGAATGAGCAGTTCTTC	CASSQVLQLRGPNEQFF
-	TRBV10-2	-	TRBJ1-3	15	TGCGCCAGCAGTGACGCGGCTTTCTCTGGAAACACCATATATTTT	CASSDAAFSGNTIYF
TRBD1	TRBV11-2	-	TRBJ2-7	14	TGTGCCAGCAGCCTCCCGGGACAGGGGGGTGAGCAGTACTTC	CASSLPGQGGEQYF
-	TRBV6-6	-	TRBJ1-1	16	TGTGCCAGCAGACCTCAGCCAGGTGGCATGAACACTGAAGCTTTCTTT	CASRPQPGGMNTEAFF
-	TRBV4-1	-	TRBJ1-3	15	TGCGCCAGCACCCCGGAGGGGAACTCTGGAAACACCATATATTTT	CASTPEGNSGNTIYF
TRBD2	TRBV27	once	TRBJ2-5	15	TGTGCCAGCAGTCCAGCGGGGACTAGCGGGGGGACCCAGTACTTC	CASSPAGTSGGTQYF
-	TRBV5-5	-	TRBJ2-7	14	TGTGCCAGCAGCTCTACGTCCAGGGGCTACGAGCAGTACTTC	CASSSTSRGYEQYF
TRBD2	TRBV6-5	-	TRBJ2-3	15	TGTGCCAGCAGTTCGGCGGGGGGCCTCACAGATACGCAGTATTTT	CASSSAGGLTDTQYF
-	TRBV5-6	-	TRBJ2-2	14	TGTGCCAGCAGAAATGGGGCAGGTACCGGGGAGCTGTTTTTT	CASRNGAGTGELFF
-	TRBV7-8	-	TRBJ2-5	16	TGTGCCAGCAGCTTGAGAGAGACAGGTCACCAAGAGACCCAGTACTTC	CASSLRETGHQETQYF
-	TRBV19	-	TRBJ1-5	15	TGTGCCAGTAGTATGATGCCGGATAGCAATCAGCCCCAGCATTTT	CASSMMPDSNQPQHF
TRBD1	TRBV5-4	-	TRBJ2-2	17	TGTGCCAGCAGCTTTTTTCCCGGGACAGGGGTCGCCGGGGAGCTGTTTTTT	CASSFFPGTGVAGELFF
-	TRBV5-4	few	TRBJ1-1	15	TGTGCCAGCAGCTTGGATCGGCGGGGGAACACTGAAGCTTTCTTT	CASSLDRRGNTEAFF
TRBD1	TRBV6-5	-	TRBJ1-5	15	TGTGCCAGCAGAAAAGGACAGGGGCGGAATCAGCCCCAGCATTTT	CASRKGQGRNQPQHF
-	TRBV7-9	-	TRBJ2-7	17	TGTGCCAGCACTATTATTTTCGAGACAGGTATGGGTTACGAGCAGTACTTC	CASTIIFETGMGYEQYF
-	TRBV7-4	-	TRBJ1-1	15	TGTGCCAGCAGCAAGGGTGGCCAGGCTCCCCTTGAAGCTTTCTTT	CASSKGGQAPLEAFF
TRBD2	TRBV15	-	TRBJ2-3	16	TGTGCCACCAGCAGAGGGGACTACCGAAGCACAGATACGCAGTATTTT	CATSRGDYRSTDTQYF
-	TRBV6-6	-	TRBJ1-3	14	TGTGCCAGCAGTTACTCGACCTCTGGAAACACCATATATTTT	CASSYSTSGNTIYF
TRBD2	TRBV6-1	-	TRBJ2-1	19	TGTGCCAGCAGTGAAGGAGATTATGGGAGGGCCCTAGACTACAATGAGCAGTTCTTC	CASSEGDYGRALDYNEQFF
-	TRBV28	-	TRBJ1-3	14	TGTGCCAGCAGTTTACCCGCCGCGAGAAACACCATATATTTT	CASSLPAARNTIYF
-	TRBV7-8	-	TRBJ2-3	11	TGTGCCAGCAGCCTTAGGGATACGCAGTATTTT	CASSLRDTQYF
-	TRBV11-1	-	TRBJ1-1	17	TGTGCCAGCAGCTTTTGGGCCCACAGGGAGTTAGGCACTGAAGCTTTCTTT	CASSFWAHRELGTEAFF